This TCR beta chain was profiled in a study of siplizumab effects on memory and regulatory T cells. This CDR3 has 16 amino acids. Germline-derived CDR1 and CDR2 are SGHNT and YYREEE (reference sequence). V lost 4 bases and J lost 9; bases outside the gene matches: 7. Using immunoSEQ multiplex PCR, the repertoire was profiled, and TCRdb retains in-frame clones only, with some absent. This sample has about 52,000 clones, with 95% to 97% found just once. This TCR was recovered from a human donor in good health. This chain joins TRBV5-4 and TRBJ2-1; 16 nucleotides match TRBD2. Sequencing was carried out using naive CD4+ T cells sorted from blood. The CDR3 spells CASSGTSGRAWVEQFF. CDR3 DNA sequence: TGTGCCAGCAGCGGGACTAGCGGGAGGGCCTGGGTTGAGCAGTTCTTC.